The 25 T cell receptor beta chains presented below share a single source sample, sequenced in a study of breast tumors, draining lymph nodes, adjacent tissues. TCRdb re-called the multiplex PCR reads through MiXCR, storing one row per CDR3 protein. In the table there are 200,000 or so distinct CDR3 sequences, around 33% of which are singletons. Breast cancer patients provided tissue from their axillary draining lymph nodes. Material: axillary lymph node tissue. These receptors all stem from a female donor with breast cancer. Some clones in this sample may be carry-over from other donors' samples.

This clonotype was counted ten times or more. The chain links TRBV12-3 or TRBV12-4 to TRBJ2-7; 11 bases fit TRBD2. The CDR3 loop spans 15 amino acids. V was clipped by 2 bases and J by 7 bases; unmatched bases: 7. CDR3 residues: CASSLIAGGPEEQYF. Here the CDR3 DNA reads TGTGCCAGCAGTTTAATAGCGGGAGGGCCGGAAGAGCAGTACTTC.

The table lists this clonotype with many counts. The chain joins TRBV19 to TRBJ2-3, with a weak D call TRBD1 (6 bases). V gave up 1 base and J gave up 2 bases, with 10 bases separating them. Per germline, CDR1 LNHDA and CDR2 SQIVND (reference sequence). This CDR3 is built from 15 residues. The CDR3 DNA reads as TGTGCCAGTAGTATAGGCAGGGGCATCACAGATACGCAGTATTTT. Its translation is CASSIGRGITDTQYF. Together with reference TRBV19 and TRBJ2-3, the CDR3 gives the full variable domain: DGGITQSPKYLFRKEGQNVTLSCEQNLNHDAMYWYRQDPGQGLRLIYYSQIVNDFQKGDIAEGYSVSREKKESFPLTVTSAQKNPTAFYLCASSIGRGITDTQYFGPGTRLTVL.

The rearrangement uses TRBV4-2 and TRBJ2-5; D is possibly TRBD1 (6 bases). Trimming took 2 bases from V and 3 from J, leaving 10 bases between them. This CDR3 has 14 residues. Looked up from germline, CDR1 is LGHNA and CDR2 is YNFKEQ. This CDR3 reads CASSQSAGEETQYF. The DNA of the CDR3 is TGTGCCAGCAGCCAATCCGCAGGGGAAGAGACCCAGTACTTC.

This chain connects TRBV29-1 to TRBJ1-5, with 9 bases fitting TRBD1. The CDR3 totals 14 residues. V dropped 5 bases and J dropped 0; count of bases not matched to a gene: 2. CDR1 and CDR2 from the germline V gene are SQVTM and ANQGSEA. CDR3: CSVRTGDSNQPQHF. Written as DNA, the CDR3 is TGCAGCGTTCGGACAGGGGATAGCAATCAGCCCCAGCATTTT. The variable domain in full, completed from reference TRBV29-1 and TRBJ1-5, reads SAVISQKPSRDICQRGTSLTIQCQVDSQVTMMFWYRQQPGQSLTLIATANQGSEATYESGFVIDKFPISRPNLTFSTLTVSNMSPEDSSIYLCSVRTGDSNQPQHFGDGTRLSIL.

By proportion, this clonotype is medium-sized. The CDR3 protein is CASRAGDSPLHF. CDR3 DNA: TGTGCCAGCAGGGCCGGGGATTCACCCCTCCACTTT. The gene calls are TRBV12-3 or TRBV12-4 and TRBJ1-6, with D hard to call. The CDR3 extends over 12 amino acids. With 6 bases removed from V and 8 bases from J, the gap between germline ends came to 8 bases.

This clonotype was detected many times. V usage is TRBV5-1 and J usage is TRBJ1-3; D not certain. Germline V lookup: CDR1 SGHRS, CDR2 YFSETQ. V dropped 3 bases and J dropped 3 bases, with 7 bases sitting between them. This CDR3 is 13 amino acids long. CDR3 in amino acids: CASSSEGGNTIYF. The CDR3 coding sequence is TGCGCCAGCAGCTCGGAAGGTGGAAACACCATATATTTT.

This clonotype was counted at least ten times. The CDR3: CAISELGFGEQYF. The DNA for the CDR3 is TGTGCCATCAGTGAGCTGGGGTTCGGCGAGCAGTACTTC. The genes are TRBV10-3 and TRBJ2-7; D not resolved. The CDR3 has 13 residues. CDR1 and CDR2 (germline): ENHRY, SYGVKD. Trimming removed 2 bases at V and 6 bases at J, with 11 bases between.

This clonotype was recorded many times. The CDR3 DNA reads TGTGCCAGCAGTCAGGCCGGGGTCAATAATTCACCCCTCCACTTT. As protein: CASSQAGVNNSPLHF. V usage is TRBV2 and J usage is TRBJ1-6, with D unresolved. The V end was cut by 5 bases, the J end by 5 bases, with 13 bases between. The CDR3 has 15 amino acids. The V gene's germline CDR1 is SNHLY and CDR2 FYNNEI.

V gene TRBV12-3 or TRBV12-4 combines with J gene TRBJ1-4, with D tentatively TRBD1 (5 bases). The CDR3 has 15 amino acids. Trimming removed 5 bases at V and 3 bases at J, with 13 bases between. CDR3 DNA sequence: TGTGCCAGCAGTGGGGCAGCCGCAGCTAATGAAAAACTGTTTTTT. The encoded protein is CASSGAAAANEKLFF.

CDR3: CSATGTSADTQYF. The DNA of the CDR3 is TGCAGTGCGACAGGGACTAGCGCAGATACGCAGTATTTT. The chain carries TRBV20-1 and TRBJ2-3; TRBD2 matches at 10 bases. There are 13 residues in the CDR3. CDR1 DFQATT and CDR2 SNEGSKA come from the germline V gene (reference sequence). V gave up 6 bases and J gave up 4 bases; unmatched junction bases: 4.

This clonotype was seen many times. The chain combines TRBV7-3 with TRBJ2-3, with a possible D match to TRBD2 (6 bases). CDR1 SGHTA and CDR2 FQGTGA come from the germline V gene. The V end was cut by 5 bases, the J end by 5 bases, with 8 bases between. The CDR3 is 12 amino acids. The CDR3 protein is CASSDGRDTQYF. CDR3 in DNA: TGTGCCAGCAGCGACGGGAGAGATACGCAGTATTTT.

In the case of this clonotype: This could be a read error, since a much larger clone is one nucleotide away. This sequence joins TRBV6-2 or TRBV6-3 and TRBJ2-3; 8 nucleotides line up with TRBD2. Germline V gives CDR1 MNHEY, CDR2 SVGEGT. CDR3 length: 16 amino acids. The V segment lost 5 bases and the J segment 1 base; nucleotides outside the gene matches: 8. The CDR3 region has the DNA TGTGCCAGCAGTGCCGGACTAGCAGGAGGCACAGATACGCAGTATTTT. Amino acids: CASSAGLAGGTDTQYF.

This clonotype was seen repeatedly, ten times or more. V usage is TRBV28 and J usage is TRBJ1-5, with TRBD1 identical over 7 bases. CDR3 length: 14 residues. V shed 2 bases and J 5 bases; nucleotides not matched to a gene: 3. CDR1 is MDHEN, CDR2 SYDVKM, per germline. CDR3 in amino acids: CASSLDRVDQPQHF. The CDR3 DNA reads as TGTGCCAGCAGTTTAGACAGGGTAGATCAGCCCCAGCATTTT.

This clonotype was counted many times. The chain links TRBV6-2 or TRBV6-3 to TRBJ1-2; D perhaps matches TRBD1 (5 bases). Germline V gene lookup returns CDR1 MNHEY and CDR2 SVGEGT. V shed 5 bases and J shed 4 bases, with 14 bases lying between them. The CDR3 extends over 14 amino acids. The CDR3: CASSGQGLGYGYTF. As DNA, the CDR3 is TGTGCCAGCAGTGGCCAGGGACTCGGCTATGGCTACACCTTC.

This chain links TRBV6-7 with TRBJ1-3; TRBD1 matches 7 bases. TRBV6-7 is filed as an ORF, its function uncertain. CDR3 size: 17 residues. With V trimmed by 0 bases and J by 4 bases, 9 bases remained unmatched. CDR3 DNA: TGTGCCAGCAGTTACTCGAAGATGGGGGACAGAGGAAACACCATATATTTT. Translation: CASSYSKMGDRGNTIYF.

The chain joins TRBV15 to TRBJ2-5; 10 nucleotides agree with TRBD2. Germline V gene lookup returns CDR1 LNHNV and CDR2 YYDKDF (reference sequence). Trimming at V came to 4 bases and at J to 5 bases, leaving 16 bases not matched to a gene. This CDR3 contains 18 residues. The DNA of the CDR3 is TGTGCCACCAGCACTTTAGCAGGACCGGGACTAGCGATCGAGACCCAGTACTTC. Its protein is CATSTLAGPGLAIETQYF.

This clonotype was seen repeatedly, ten times or more. The genes are TRBV2 and TRBJ1-5, with 9 bases identical to TRBD1. Germline CDR1 and CDR2: SNHLY and FYNNEI. Trimming cost V 7 bases and J 7 bases; bases outside gene matches: 11. The CDR3 extends over 15 amino acids. The CDR3 DNA follows: TGTGCCAGCACCCAGGGACAGGGCTCAGGACAGCCCCAGCATTTT. Amino acid sequence: CASTQGQGSGQPQHF.

A remark on this clonotype: Being one base from a much bigger clone, this may be a read error. The chain carries TRBV28 and TRBJ2-7; D gene unclear. This CDR3 contains 12 residues. Trimming took 4 bases from V and 6 from J, leaving 10 bases between them. Germline CDR1 MDHEN, CDR2 SYDVKM. This CDR3 reads CASSSRPCEQYF. CDR3 nucleotide sequence: TGTGCCAGCAGTTCCCGACCATGCGAGCAGTACTTC. Filled out from reference TRBV28 and TRBJ2-7, the complete variable domain reads DVKVTQSSRYLVKRTGEKVFLECVQDMDHENMFWYRQDPGLGLRLIYFSYDVKMKEKGDIPEGYSVSREKKERFSLILESASTNQTSMYLCASSSRPCEQYFGPGTRLTVT.

This clonotype was observed a few times. The chain is built from TRBV28 and TRBJ2-6; TRBD1 matches at 7 bases. V shed 6 bases, J shed 1 base, and the junction held 9 bases outside the gene matches. The germline V gene has CDR1 MDHEN and CDR2 SYDVKM. The CDR3 totals 17 residues. Here the CDR3 DNA reads TGTGCCAGCAGGACGGTCAGGGGGTCTTCTGGGGCCAACGTCCTGACTTTC. Translation gives CASRTVRGSSGANVLTF.

The sample holds many counts of this clonotype. V gene TRBV28 combines with J gene TRBJ1-5; TRBD1 is a possible D gene (5 bases). Germline CDR1 reads MDHEN; CDR2 reads SYDVKM. Between the trimmed V and J ends, which lost 7 bases and 1 base, there was a span of 14 bases. This CDR3 is built from 15 residues. In nucleotides, the CDR3 is TGTGCCAGCACTTCCGGACAAGTAAGCAATCAGCCCCAGCATTTT. Amino acid sequence: CASTSGQVSNQPQHF.

This clonotype was observed a handful of times. The chain recombines TRBV5-5 with TRBJ2-2; TRBD2 matches 7 bases. J was trimmed by 3 bases and V by 3 bases; bases with no gene match: 8. This CDR3 is built from 16 residues. From germline, CDR1 is SGHKS and CDR2 YYEKEE (reference sequence). CDR3 loop: CASSSGGGRDTGELFF. The CDR3 DNA reads as TGTGCCAGCAGCTCCGGGGGAGGGAGGGACACCGGGGAGCTGTTTTTT.

This clonotype showed up many times. The chain is built from TRBV2 and TRBJ2-2, with D uncertain. The ends were cut back, 3 bases at V and 3 bases at J, with 14 bases in the middle. CDR1 SNHLY and CDR2 FYNNEI come from the germline V gene. This CDR3 has 16 amino acids. CDR3 bases: TGTGCCAGCAGTGAGTTTAGTGGGGTTTACACCGGGGAGCTGTTTTTT. This codes for CASSEFSGVYTGELFF.

V gene TRBV7-9 combines with J gene TRBJ1-2, with 11 bases fitting TRBD1. CDR3 length equals 15 residues. With V trimmed by 0 bases and J by 6 bases, 3 bases remained unmatched. Looked up from germline, CDR1 is SEHNR and CDR2 is FQNEAQ (reference sequence). For the CDR3, the DNA is TGTGCCAGCAGCTTAGCAGGACAGGGGGCGCATGGCTACACCTTC. This sequence encodes CASSLAGQGAHGYTF.

The J gene is TRBJ2-1, the V gene TRBV2; 13 bases agree with TRBD2. Germline assignment: CDR1 SNHLY and CDR2 FYNNEI. This CDR3 has 18 amino acids. Trimming at V came to 10 bases and at J to 1 base, leaving 13 bases not matched to a gene. In DNA form, the CDR3 reads TGTGCCACCTCGACTAGCGGGGGGCCCTCTAATTCCTACAATGAGCAGTTCTTC. Translation gives CATSTSGGPSNSYNEQFF.

In regard to this clonotype: This could be a read error, since a much larger clone is one nucleotide away. This sequence joins TRBV7-2 and TRBJ2-4, with 14 positions matching TRBD2. The germline V gene has CDR1 SGHTA and CDR2 FQGNSA. Trimming at V came to 4 bases and at J to 8 bases, leaving 7 bases not matched to a gene. The CDR3 spans 16 residues. The CDR3 sequence: CASSSGLAGVRDIQYF. The DNA of the CDR3 is TGTGCCAGCAGCTCGGGACTAGCGGGAGTCAGGGACATTCAGTACTTC.